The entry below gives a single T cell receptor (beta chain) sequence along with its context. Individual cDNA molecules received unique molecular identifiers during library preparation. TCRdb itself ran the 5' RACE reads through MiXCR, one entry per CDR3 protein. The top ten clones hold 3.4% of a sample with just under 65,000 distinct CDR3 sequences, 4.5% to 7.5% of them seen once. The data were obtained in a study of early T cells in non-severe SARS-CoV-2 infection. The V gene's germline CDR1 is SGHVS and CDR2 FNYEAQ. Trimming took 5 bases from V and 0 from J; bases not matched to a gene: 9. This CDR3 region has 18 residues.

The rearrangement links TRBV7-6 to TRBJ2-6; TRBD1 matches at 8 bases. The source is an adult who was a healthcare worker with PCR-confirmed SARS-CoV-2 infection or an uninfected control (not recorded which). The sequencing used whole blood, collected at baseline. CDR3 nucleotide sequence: TGTGCCAGCAGCCCCCGGACAGGGATCCACTCTGGGGCCAACGTCCTGACTTTC. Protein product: CASSPRTGIHSGANVLTF.